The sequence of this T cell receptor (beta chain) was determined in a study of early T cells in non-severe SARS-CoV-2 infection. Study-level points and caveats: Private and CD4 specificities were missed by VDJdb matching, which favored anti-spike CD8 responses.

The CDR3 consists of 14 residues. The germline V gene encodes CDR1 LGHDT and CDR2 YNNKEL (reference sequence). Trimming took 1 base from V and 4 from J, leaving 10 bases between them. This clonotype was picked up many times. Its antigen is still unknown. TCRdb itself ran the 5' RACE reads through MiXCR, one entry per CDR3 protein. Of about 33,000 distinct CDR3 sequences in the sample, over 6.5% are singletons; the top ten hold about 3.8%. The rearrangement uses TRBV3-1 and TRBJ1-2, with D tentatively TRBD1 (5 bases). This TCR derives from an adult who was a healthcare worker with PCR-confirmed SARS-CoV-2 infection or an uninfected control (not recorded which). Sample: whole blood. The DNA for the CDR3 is TGTGCCAGCAGCCAAGGAGAGGGACCCTATGGCTACACCTTC. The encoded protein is CASSQGEGPYGYTF.